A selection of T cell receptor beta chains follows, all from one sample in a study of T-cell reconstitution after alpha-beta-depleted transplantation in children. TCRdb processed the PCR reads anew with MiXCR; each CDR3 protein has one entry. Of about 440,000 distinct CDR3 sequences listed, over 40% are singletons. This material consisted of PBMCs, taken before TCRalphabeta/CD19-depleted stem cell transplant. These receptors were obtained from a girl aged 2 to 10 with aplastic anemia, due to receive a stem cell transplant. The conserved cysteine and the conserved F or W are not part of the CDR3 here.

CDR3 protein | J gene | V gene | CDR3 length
ASSPSPSGPYEQY | TRBJ2-7 | TRBV4-1 | 13
ASSLRDGNQPQH | TRBJ1-5 | TRBV19 | 12
ASSPGQRTVLPLATNEKLF | TRBJ1-4 | TRBV3-1 | 19
ASSVAWEIGYEQY | TRBJ2-7 | TRBV9 | 13
ASSRTGYEQY | TRBJ2-7 | TRBV4-1 | 10
ASRSWGGDGTQY | TRBJ2-5 | TRBV7-6 | 12
ASSSPSMAGEQY | TRBJ2-7 | TRBV5-6 | 12
ASSPTLGGHNYGYT | TRBJ1-2 | TRBV7-6 | 14
ASSVGPPTYEQY | TRBJ2-7 | TRBV9 | 12
SAGAGGGEQY | TRBJ2-7 | TRBV20-1 | 10
ASSLDWYEQY | TRBJ2-7 | TRBV5-6 | 10
SVGQGPDNEQF | TRBJ2-1 | TRBV29-1 | 11
ASSTHLASGSFNEQF | TRBJ2-1 | TRBV19 | 15
ASSLLAGGSEQY | TRBJ2-7 | TRBV12-3/TRBV12-4 | 12
SARSPTRGGNEQF | TRBJ2-1 | TRBV20-1 | 13
ASSSRGVHEQY | TRBJ2-7 | TRBV27 | 11
ASSLKSGTIYNEQF | TRBJ2-1 | TRBV7-9 | 14
SAPPTSQGLGTQY | TRBJ2-3 | TRBV20-1 | 13
ASSPWTMSMNTEAF | TRBJ1-1 | TRBV27 | 14
ASNTGTPISTDTQY | TRBJ2-3 | TRBV28 | 14
ASSLGLATYNEQF | TRBJ2-1 | TRBV5-1 | 13
ASSWAGTQGTDTQY | TRBJ2-3 | TRBV7-2 | 14
ASSPADSQPQH | TRBJ1-5 | TRBV18 | 11
ASSRYGQGPYGYT | TRBJ1-2 | TRBV2 | 13
ASSLGTYYSGNTIY | TRBJ1-3 | TRBV7-9 | 14
ASSETGTSDWAGDTQY | TRBJ2-3 | TRBV5-1 | 16
SAYTSGGNYEQY | TRBJ2-7 | TRBV20-1 | 12
TEGGTEAF | TRBJ1-1 | TRBV20-1 | 8
ATSLSTGELF | TRBJ2-2 | TRBV24-1 | 10
ASSYSGLSSSYNSPLH | TRBJ1-6 | TRBV6-5 | 16
ASSFLYRSGANVLT | TRBJ2-6 | TRBV12-3/TRBV12-4 | 14
ASFPARGQEEQY | TRBJ2-7 | TRBV5-6 | 12
ASSNTRAPSEQF | TRBJ2-1 | TRBV16 | 12
ASSLQDGTGRYGYT | TRBJ1-2 | TRBV5-1 | 14
ATSDFAGSTGELF | TRBJ2-2 | TRBV24-1 | 13
ASSKARQGLSNEQF | TRBJ2-1 | TRBV27 | 14
SARDNSGLCYEQY | TRBJ2-7 | TRBV20-1 | 13
SALVDRGSYNEQF | TRBJ2-1 | TRBV20-1 | 13
ASSLGQGIETQY | TRBJ2-5 | TRBV7-9 | 12
ASSYAGRGRAGNTEAF | TRBJ1-1 | TRBV6-5 | 16
ASSLSQGTWRESPLH | TRBJ1-6 | TRBV5-4 | 15